The sequence of this TCR beta chain was determined in a study of blood T cell repertoires in COVID-19. Across the whole study: Samples came from the United States, Italy and Spain, spanning acute and convalescent COVID-19.

Original processing methods: Reference gene primer amplification gave estimated nucleated cell counts. Only in-frame clones appear in the TCRdb table, and some are missing; sequencing was by immunoSEQ multiplex PCR. The V and J calls and clone size come from that table; D and trimming were worked out from the DNA. Among 150,000 or so clones listed, roughly nine tenths were seen once. The CDR3 is 18 residues long. Germline V lookup: CDR1 LGHDT, CDR2 YNNKEL (reference sequence). V was clipped by 0 bases and J by 1 base, with 18 bases between them. The clonotype comes from a man between 18 and 35 years old with COVID-19, enrolled during active disease. Material: peripheral blood. This chain uses TRBV3-1 (or the pseudogene TRBV3-2) with TRBJ1-2; D unresolved. DNA for the CDR3: TGTGCCAGCAGCCAAGATCGGGTGTCATGGGGAGTTAACTATGGCTACACCTTC. Protein product: CASSQDRVSWGVNYGYTF.